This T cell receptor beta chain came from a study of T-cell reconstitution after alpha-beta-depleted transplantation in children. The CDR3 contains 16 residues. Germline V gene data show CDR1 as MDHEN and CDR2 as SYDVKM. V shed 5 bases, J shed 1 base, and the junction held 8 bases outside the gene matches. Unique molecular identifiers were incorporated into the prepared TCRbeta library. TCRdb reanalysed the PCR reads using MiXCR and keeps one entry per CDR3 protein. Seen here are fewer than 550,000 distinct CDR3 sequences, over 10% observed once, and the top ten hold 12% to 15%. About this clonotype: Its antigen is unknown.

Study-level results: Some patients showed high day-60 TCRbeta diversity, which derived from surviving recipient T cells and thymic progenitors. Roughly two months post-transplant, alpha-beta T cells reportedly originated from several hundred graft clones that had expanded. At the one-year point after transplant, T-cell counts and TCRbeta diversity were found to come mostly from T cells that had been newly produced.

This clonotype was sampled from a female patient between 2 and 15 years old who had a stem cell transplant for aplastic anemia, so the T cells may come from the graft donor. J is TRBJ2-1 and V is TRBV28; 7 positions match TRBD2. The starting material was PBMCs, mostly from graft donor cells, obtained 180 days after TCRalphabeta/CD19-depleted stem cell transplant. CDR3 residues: CASSPPGRGSYNEQFF. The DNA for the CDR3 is TGTGCCAGCAGTCCGCCGGGGCGGGGGTCCTACAATGAGCAGTTCTTC.